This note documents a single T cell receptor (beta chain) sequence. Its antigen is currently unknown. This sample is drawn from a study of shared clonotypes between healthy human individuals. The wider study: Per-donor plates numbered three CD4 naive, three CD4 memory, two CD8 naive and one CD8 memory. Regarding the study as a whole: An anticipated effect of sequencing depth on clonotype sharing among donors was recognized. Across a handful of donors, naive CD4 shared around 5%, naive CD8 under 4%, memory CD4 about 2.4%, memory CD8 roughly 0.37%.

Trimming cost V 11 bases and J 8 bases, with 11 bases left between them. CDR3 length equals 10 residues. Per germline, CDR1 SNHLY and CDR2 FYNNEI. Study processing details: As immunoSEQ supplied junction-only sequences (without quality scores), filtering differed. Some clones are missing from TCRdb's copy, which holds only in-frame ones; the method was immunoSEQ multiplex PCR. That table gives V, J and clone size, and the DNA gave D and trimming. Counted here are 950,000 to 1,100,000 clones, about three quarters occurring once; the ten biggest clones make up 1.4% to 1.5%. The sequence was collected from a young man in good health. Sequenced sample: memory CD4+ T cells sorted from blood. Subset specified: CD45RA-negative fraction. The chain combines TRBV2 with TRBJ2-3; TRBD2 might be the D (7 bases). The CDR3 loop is CASRGATQYF. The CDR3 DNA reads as TGTGCCTCCCGGGGGGCTACGCAGTATTTT. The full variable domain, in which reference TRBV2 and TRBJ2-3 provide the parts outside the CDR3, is EPEVTQTPSHQVTQMGQEVILRCVPISNHLYFYWYRQILGQKVEFLVSFYNNEISEKSEIFDDQFSVERPDGSNFTLKIRSTKLEDSAMYFCASRGATQYFGPGTRLTVL.